This TCR beta chain was identified during a study of T cell repertoires in cytomegalovirus infection. TCRdb fed the reads into MiXCR, producing one record per CDR3 protein. The sample consists of more than 45,000 distinct CDR3 sequences, around 33% of them appearing once. As to this clonotype: What it recognizes is unknown.

This CDR3 spans 16 amino acids. CDR1 SNHLY and CDR2 FYNNEI come from the germline V gene. After removal of 1 base from V and 4 bases from J, the junction contained 6 bases not matched to a gene. This chain connects TRBV2 to TRBJ2-3, with 9 bases fitting TRBD2. Sequenced input: PBMCs, sequenced either directly or after in vitro stimulation (not recorded which). The sequence was obtained from a human donor in good health (CMV status not recorded). Some clones in this sample may be carry-over from other donors' samples. The DNA of the CDR3 is TGTGCCAGCAGTGAAGGAGTAGCGGGGGTATCAGATACGCAGTATTTT. Encoded protein: CASSEGVAGVSDTQYF.